These 2 T cell receptor beta chains were all obtained from the same sample, sequenced in a study of blood T cell repertoires in COVID-19. The table came from immunoSEQ multiplex PCR; TCRdb's copy has only in-frame clones and leaves some out. The sample includes roughly 160,000 clones, roughly 86% of them seen just once. The sample comprised peripheral blood. The origin of the receptors is a man between 18 and 35 years old with acute or convalescent COVID-19.

The rearrangement uses TRBV19 and TRBJ1-2; 9 bases line up with TRBD1. Trimming at V came to 6 bases and at J to 7 bases, leaving 6 bases not matched to a gene. CDR1 and CDR2 from the germline V gene are LNHDA and SQIVND (reference sequence). This CDR3 spans 13 amino acids. CDR3 sequence (DNA): TGTGCCAGTAGGGGACAGGGCAATCTTGGCTACACCTTC. Translated: CASRGQGNLGYTF.

This clone occurred once. V gene TRBV30 combines with J gene TRBJ1-2; 9 bases match TRBD1. The CDR3 spans 13 residues. V shed 3 bases and J 3 bases; nucleotides not matched to a gene: 2. Germline values: CDR1 GTSNPN, CDR2 SVGIG (reference sequence). The CDR3 DNA reads TGTGCCTGGAGGGACAGGGGAGACTATGGCTACACCTTC. Translated: CAWRDRGDYGYTF. Based on the CDR3 plus reference TRBV30 and TRBJ1-2, the full variable domain is SQTIHQWPATLVQPVGSPLSLECTVEGTSNPNLYWYRQAAGRGLQLLFYSVGIGQISSEVPQNLSASRPQDRQFILSSKKLLLSDSGFYLCAWRDRGDYGYTFGSGTRLTVV.